Listed here are 9 T cell receptor beta chains from one sample, sequenced in a study of CD8 T cells in Susac syndrome. The authors reverse transcribed about 0.5 to 1 ug RNA with random hexamers. Each CDR3 protein gets one entry after TCRdb re-called the immunoSEQ multiplex PCR reads with MiXCR. The data hold some 400,000 distinct CDR3 sequences, with around 85% observed a single time. Sequencing was done on a sample of CD8+ T cells from PBMCs. The receptors shown here come from a human donor with multiple sclerosis.

V gene TRBV24-1 combines with J gene TRBJ2-7; unclear D gene. Per the germline V gene, CDR1 is KGHDR and CDR2 is SFDVKD. This CDR3 has 13 amino acids. The germline V and J ends were trimmed by 3 bases and 3 bases, with 8 bases remaining between them. CDR3: CATSDETLYEQYF. DNA for the CDR3: TGTGCCACCAGTGATGAAACCCTCTACGAGCAGTACTTC.

The J gene is TRBJ1-1, the V gene TRBV7-6, with 7 bases matching TRBD1. Germline assignment: CDR1 SGHVS and CDR2 FNYEAQ. This CDR3 is built from 12 residues. The V segment lost 3 bases and the J segment 8 bases; nucleotides outside the gene matches: 3. The CDR3 protein is CASSFRQGEAFF. The CDR3 DNA reads TGTGCCAGCAGCTTCCGACAGGGAGAAGCTTTCTTT. Full variable domain (remainder filled in from reference TRBV7-6 and TRBJ1-1): GAGVSQSPRYKVTKRGQDVALRCDPISGHVSLYWYRQALGQGPEFLTYFNYEAQQDKSGLPNDRFSAERPEGSISTLTIQRTEQRDSAMYRCASSFRQGEAFFGQGTRLTVV.

This clonotype appeared once. The rearrangement joins TRBV7-2 to TRBJ2-7, with D possibly being TRBD2 (6 bases). Trimming took 5 bases from V and 6 from J, leaving 14 bases between them. This CDR3 is built from 13 residues. Germline CDR1 is SGHTA and CDR2 is FQGNSA. CDR3 DNA: TGTGCCAGCAGCCCCGCCGGGGGACTCGAGCAGTACTTC. Its protein product is CASSPAGGLEQYF.

The rearrangement uses TRBV20-1 and TRBJ1-1; TRBD1 matches at 9 bases. Germline assignment: CDR1 DFQATT and CDR2 SNEGSKA (reference sequence). The CDR3 covers 16 residues. The J segment lost 3 bases and the V segment lost 5 bases, leaving 13 bases of the junction unmatched. The CDR3, as DNA: TGCAGTGCTGGATGGGCACAGGGGGCGCCTTACACTGAAGCTTTCTTT. This encodes CSAGWAQGAPYTEAFF.

V and J are TRBV24-1 and TRBJ2-2; either TRBD1 or TRBD2 may supply D (5 bases each). V was trimmed by 7 bases and J by 4 bases, leaving 15 bases between them. CDR3 length: 15 amino acids. Germline V gene sequence: CDR1 KGHDR, CDR2 SFDVKD. CDR3 sequence: CATSPGTNPTGELFF. CDR3 bases: TGTGCCACCAGCCCCGGGACCAACCCCACCGGGGAGCTGTTTTTT.

This sequence joins TRBV11-3 and TRBJ2-4; the match to TRBD1 covers 9 bases. In germline, CDR1 is SGHNT, CDR2 YENEEA. The V gene end was trimmed by 4 bases and the J gene end by 8 bases; junction bases not matched to a gene: 6. The CDR3 sequence is 14 residues long. The CDR3: CASSSGQGADIQYF. CDR3 coding DNA: TGTGCCAGCAGCTCGGGACAGGGCGCGGACATTCAGTACTTC. Looking up the rest from reference TRBV11-3 and TRBJ2-4 gives the full variable domain: EAGVVQSPRYKIIEKKQPVAFWCNPISGHNTLYWYLQNLGQGPELLIRYENEEAVDDSQLPKDRFSAERLKGVDSTLKIQPAELGDSAVYLCASSSGQGADIQYFGAGTRLSVL.

The V gene is TRBV6-5, the J gene TRBJ1-4, with 10 bases fitting TRBD1. The CDR3 consists of 19 residues. V gave up 0 bases and J gave up 6 bases; unmatched junction bases: 13. Looked up from germline, CDR1 is MNHEY and CDR2 is SVGAGI. The DNA of the CDR3 is TGTGCCAGCAGTTACTCGATACTGGGACAGGGGAAAAGAGATGAAAAACTGTTTTTT. It is translated as CASSYSILGQGKRDEKLFF.

V and J are TRBV29-1 and TRBJ1-1; 7 nucleotides line up with TRBD1. CDR1 is SQVTM and CDR2 is ANQGSEA in the germline V gene. There are 14 residues in the CDR3. V lost 1 base to trimming and J lost 8 bases; unmatched junction nucleotides: 10. CDR3 nucleotide sequence: TGCAGCGTTGAAGCCCGGGACAGAAGATCGGAAGCTTTCTTT. The encoded protein is CSVEARDRRSEAFF.

As concerns this clonotype: At one end, the junction sequence differs from germline, possibly due to a read error. The rearrangement uses TRBV5-1 and TRBJ2-7; D unresolved. This CDR3 has 11 amino acids. Germline V gene lookup returns CDR1 SGHRS and CDR2 YFSETQ. This chain's CDR3 is CASRSSYEQYF. The CDR3 DNA sequence: TGTGCCAGCAGGAGCTCCTACGAGCAGTACTTC.